By sample fraction, the clone carrying this T cell receptor beta chain is medium-sized. What it binds is not known. The record originates from a study of T and B cells in COVID-19 patients. Study as a whole: Blood was sampled from COVID-19 patients who were either actively infected or recovered. The recovered cohort's median age was about 31 years, versus over 60 years in active infection. Study results and limitations: Sorted SARS-CoV-2-responsive or tetramer+ T cells and CD4+, regulatory and CD8+ subsets were not yet sequenced. Symptomatic-phase blood samples from mildly ill patients and early samples from severe cases were scarce.

Blood genomic DNA input for TRB amplification was roughly 220-500 ng. Multiplex PCR with BIOMED2 TRB-A/B primer pools amplified TRB rearrangements. TCRdb ran MiXCR on the multiplex PCR reads and lists one entry per CDR3 protein. Among just over 5,000 distinct CDR3 sequences listed, 20% were seen once. Trimming pared 2 bases from V and 1 base from J, leaving 15 bases between. CDR1 and CDR2 from the germline V gene are MNHEY and SVGAGI. The CDR3 covers 16 residues. Sequenced input: blood. V gene TRBV6-5 combines with J gene TRBJ2-7; no definite D call. The receptor was isolated from a human donor who had recovered from COVID-19. For the CDR3, the DNA is TGTGCCAGCAGTTACACGAACCCGGGCCTTTCCTACGAGCAGTACTTC. Protein: CASSYTNPGLSYEQYF.